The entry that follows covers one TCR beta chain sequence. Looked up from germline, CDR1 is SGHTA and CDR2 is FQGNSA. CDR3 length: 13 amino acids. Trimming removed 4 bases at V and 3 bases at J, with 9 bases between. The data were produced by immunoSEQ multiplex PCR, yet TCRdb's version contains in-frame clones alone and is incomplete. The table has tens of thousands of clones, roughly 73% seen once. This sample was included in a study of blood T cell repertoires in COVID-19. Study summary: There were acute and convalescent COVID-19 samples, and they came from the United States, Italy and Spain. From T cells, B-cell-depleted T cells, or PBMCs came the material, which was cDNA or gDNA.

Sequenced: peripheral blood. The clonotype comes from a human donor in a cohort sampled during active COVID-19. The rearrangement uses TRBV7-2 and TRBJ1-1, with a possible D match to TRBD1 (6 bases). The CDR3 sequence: CASSYDRHTEAFF. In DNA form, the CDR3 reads TGTGCCAGCAGCTATGACAGGCACACTGAAGCTTTCTTT.